This T cell receptor (beta chain) was identified in a study of shared clonotypes between healthy human individuals. Clones were sequenced by immunoSEQ multiplex PCR, and TCRdb holds only the in-frame ones, with some missing. The sample carries about 990,000 clones, approximately 80% recorded once. Sequencing used memory CD4+ T cells from PBMCs. Subset here: CD45RA-negative fraction. The TCR comes from a man younger than 30 in good health. Some clones in this sample may be carry-over from other donors' samples.

The CDR3 is CASSYTGNANQPQHF. The CDR3 DNA reads as TGTGCCAGCAGCTATACAGGGAACGCAAATCAGCCCCAGCATTTT. The chain recombines TRBV6-5 with TRBJ1-5; perhaps TRBD1 as D (6 bases). Germline-derived CDR1 and CDR2 are MNHEY and SVGAGI. The CDR3 is 15 amino acids. The V end lost 6 bases, the J end lost 4 bases, and 16 bases lay between the germline ends.